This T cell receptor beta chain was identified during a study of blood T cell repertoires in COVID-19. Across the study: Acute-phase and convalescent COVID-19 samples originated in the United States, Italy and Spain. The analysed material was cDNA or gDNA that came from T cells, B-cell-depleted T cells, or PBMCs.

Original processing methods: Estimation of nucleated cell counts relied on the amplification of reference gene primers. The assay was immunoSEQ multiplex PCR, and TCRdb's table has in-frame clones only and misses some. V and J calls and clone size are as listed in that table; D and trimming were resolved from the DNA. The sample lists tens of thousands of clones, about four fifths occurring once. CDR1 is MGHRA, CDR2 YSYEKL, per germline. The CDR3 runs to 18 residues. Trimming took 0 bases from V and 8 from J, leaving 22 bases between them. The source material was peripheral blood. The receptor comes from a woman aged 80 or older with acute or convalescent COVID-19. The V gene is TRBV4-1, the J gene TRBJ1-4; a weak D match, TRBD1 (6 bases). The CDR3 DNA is TGCGCCAGCAGCCAAGAAGGGGGACATCGGTCTTCAGTCGAAAAACTGTTTTTT. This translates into CASSQEGGHRSSVEKLFF.